The source of this T cell receptor beta chain is a study of T cell changes during pregnancy in multiple sclerosis. Profiled with immunoSEQ multiplex PCR; TCRdb holds only in-frame clones, not every one. The sample lists approximately 35,000 clones, 90% to 95% occurring once. V lost 5 bases and J 0 bases, leaving 21 bases between the germline ends. CDR1 SGHRS and CDR2 YFSETQ come from the germline V gene. The CDR3 runs 17 residues. The clonotype was recovered from a female donor in good health, enrolled as a control in a pregnancy study. The rearrangement links TRBV5-1 to TRBJ2-7; D might be TRBD2 (6 bases). The sample here was CD4+ T cells from peripheral blood mononuclear cells, taken in the third trimester of pregnancy. The CDR3 reads CASRTAAGSPSSYEQYF. DNA of the CDR3: TGCGCCAGCAGGACCGCGGCGGGGTCCCCGAGCTCCTACGAGCAGTACTTC.